This T cell receptor beta chain was sequenced for a study of primary melanoma T cells and metastatic recurrence. Findings and limits, study-wide: The authors suggested a successful antitumor T-cell response can exist in primary melanoma.

Remarks on this clone: The antigen is not known.

The V gene end was trimmed by 3 bases and the J gene end by 5 bases; junction bases not matched to a gene: 6. From germline, CDR1 is SGHNT and CDR2 YENEEA. This CDR3 region has 15 residues. Sequencing used immunoSEQ multiplex PCR; TCRdb keeps in-frame clones, though not all of them. This listing includes some 100 clones. The specimen was melanoma tumor tissue. This sequence joins TRBV11-3 and TRBJ2-5; 10 positions match TRBD2. This clonotype originated in a human donor with melanoma. CDR3 region: CASSLVASGSETQYF. For the CDR3, the DNA is TGTGCCAGCAGCTTGGTCGCTAGCGGGAGCGAGACCCAGTACTTC.